The 24 T cell receptor beta chains below all came from one sample that was sequenced in a study of shared clonotypes between healthy human individuals (dated by TCRdb to about 2020). The protocol used for the library was the immunoSEQ multiplex PCR assay. TCRdb holds this immuneACCESS table with in-frame rearrangements only. Some clones are missing; in checked studies, unresolved V genes explain under half, and the rest has no known cause. The sample contains about 480,000 clones, around 79% of them found a single time. Together, the top ten hold roughly an eighth of the sample. The sample was PBMCs. These receptors were taken from a middle-aged woman in good health. Some clones in this sample may be carry-over from other donors' samples.

The chain combines TRBV4-1 with TRBJ2-7, with D hard to call. In germline, CDR1 is MGHRA, CDR2 YSYEKL. This CDR3 has 14 amino acids. The V and J ends lost 0 bases and 11 bases respectively, with 17 bases between them. In nucleotides, the CDR3 is TGCGCCAGCAGCCAAGAGTACGGCCCAACGGAAAAGTACTTC. Amino acids: CASSQEYGPTEKYF.

The CDR3 DNA reads TGCGCCAGCAGCTTAAGCCTCGGCAATGAGCAGTTCTTC. This codes for CASSLSLGNEQFF. The chain recombines TRBV5-1 with TRBJ2-1; D unclear. CDR1 is SGHRS and CDR2 is YFSETQ in the germline V gene. V was shortened by 2 bases and J by 6 bases, with 9 bases between the two germline ends. This CDR3 is 13 amino acids long.

V gene TRBV7-6 combines with J gene TRBJ2-2; TRBD2 might be the D (6 bases). V was cut by 5 bases and J by 7 bases, with 20 bases left in between. Germline V gives CDR1 SGHVS, CDR2 FNYEAQ. This CDR3 is 16 amino acids long. DNA for the CDR3: TGTGCCAGCAGCCGGCGACGGCCTAGCGAGAACGGGGAGCTGTTTTTT. Translated: CASSRRRPSENGELFF.

This clone was picked up many times. DNA for the CDR3: TGTGCCATCAGTGTCGGGGACTCATACACTGAAGCTTTCTTT. Its protein product is CAISVGDSYTEAFF. The rearrangement links TRBV10-3 to TRBJ1-1; a weak D match, TRBD1 (5 bases). Trimming took 4 bases from V and 3 from J, leaving 12 bases between them. This CDR3 is built from 14 residues. Germline V CDR1 and CDR2: ENHRY, SYGVKD.

J is TRBJ1-2 and V is TRBV10-1, with D maybe TRBD1 (5 bases). Germline V lookup: CDR1 WNHNN, CDR2 SYGVQD (reference sequence). With 3 bases removed from V and 4 bases from J, the gap between germline ends came to 9 bases. CDR3 length: 13 amino acids. CDR3 sequence: CASSDRVGYGYTF. The DNA of the CDR3 is TGCGCCAGCAGTGACAGGGTTGGCTATGGCTACACCTTC.

This sequence joins TRBV7-3 and TRBJ1-1; D ambiguous. With 0 bases removed from V and 6 bases from J, the gap between germline ends came to 8 bases. The CDR3 sequence is 13 residues long. The V gene's germline CDR1 is SGHTA and CDR2 FQGTGA. The CDR3, as DNA: TGTGCCAGCAGCTTAACGAAATCCTCTGAAGCTTTCTTT. It codes for CASSLTKSSEAFF.

The rearrangement uses TRBV10-1 and TRBJ2-5; possibly TRBD2 for D (5 bases). V lost 1 base to trimming and J lost 2 bases, with 14 bases between them. The length of the CDR3 is 16 residues. Germline CDR1 reads WNHNN; CDR2 reads SYGVQD (reference sequence). The DNA of the CDR3 is TGCGCCAGCAGTGAGTATGCTTTCGAGGGTCAAGAGACCCAGTACTTC. Protein: CASSEYAFEGQETQYF.

V usage is TRBV27 and J usage is TRBJ2-7; 7 positions match TRBD1. Germline V gene sequence: CDR1 MNHEY, CDR2 SMNVEV (reference sequence). V lost 6 bases to trimming and J lost 3 bases; unmatched junction nucleotides: 8. The CDR3 sequence is 14 residues long. Written as DNA, the CDR3 is TGTGCCAGCAGACGACAGGGTTACGACTACGAGCAGTACTTC. Its translation: CASRRQGYDYEQYF.

V gene TRBV9 combines with J gene TRBJ2-3; possibly TRBD1 for D (5 bases). Germline CDR1 is SGDLS and CDR2 is YYNGEE. Trimming removed 0 bases at V and 2 bases at J, with 13 bases between. The CDR3 contains 16 residues. The CDR3 sequence is CASSVASGPTTDTQYF. The DNA for the CDR3 is TGTGCCAGCAGCGTAGCGTCAGGGCCAACCACAGATACGCAGTATTTT.

V is TRBV6-6 and J is TRBJ2-1; D uncertain. V was shortened by 7 bases and J by 9 bases, with 16 bases between the two germline ends. The CDR3 is made up of 13 amino acids. Germline CDR1 MNHNY, CDR2 SVGAGI (reference sequence). The CDR3 region has the DNA TGTGCCAGCACCTACTGGGGATCCGGTGAGCAGTTCTTC. Translated, it gives CASTYWGSGEQFF.

This clone occurred once. The CDR3 region is CASSYGNPGANVLTF. The CDR3 region has the DNA TGCGCCAGCAGCTACGGGAACCCTGGGGCCAACGTCCTGACTTTC. The chain carries TRBV5-1 and TRBJ2-6; possibly TRBD2 for D (5 bases). The CDR3 is 15 residues long. Trimming stripped 3 bases from V and 2 bases from J, with 9 bases between. Germline CDR1 is SGHRS and CDR2 is YFSETQ.

Points on this clone: Given a far larger clone just one base away, this is likely a sequencing read error. At the DNA level, this CDR3 is encoded by other sequences in the same sample as well. The chain has TRBV5-1 and TRBJ2-2, with D hard to call. The V gene lost 4 bases and the J gene lost 8 bases, with 15 bases spanning the gap. The CDR3 has 14 residues. Per the germline V gene, CDR1 is SGHRS and CDR2 is YFSETQ. This CDR3 is CASSPFGGGGELFF. The DNA for the CDR3 is TGCGCCAGCAGCCCCTTTGGCGGTGGTGGGGAGCTGTTTTTT. The full variable domain, its missing parts supplied by reference TRBV5-1 and TRBJ2-2, is KAGVTQTPRYLIKTRGQQVTLSCSPISGHRSVSWYQQTPGQGLQFLFEYFSETQRNKGNFPGRFSGRQFSNSRSEMNVSTLELGDSALYLCASSPFGGGGELFFGEGSRLTVL.

The chain joins TRBV11-1 to TRBJ1-1; D is perhaps TRBD1 (6 bases). V was clipped by 4 bases and J by 1 base, with 19 bases between them. CDR1 is SGHAT and CDR2 is FQDESV in the germline V gene (reference sequence). The CDR3 has 17 residues. For the CDR3, the DNA is TGTGCCAGCAGCTCCAAAGGACAGAGTCGGGGGAACACTGAAGCTTTCTTT. Residues: CASSSKGQSRGNTEAFF.

This rearrangement joins TRBV5-4 to TRBJ1-2; a possible D gene is TRBD1 (5 bases). Germline loops: CDR1 SGHNT, CDR2 YYREEE (reference sequence). Trimming stripped 0 bases from V and 8 bases from J, with 26 bases between. The length of the CDR3 is 18 residues. The CDR3 loop is CASSLAGVSGRGPEGYTF. In nucleotides, the CDR3 is TGTGCCAGCAGCTTGGCGGGGGTGTCGGGGCGGGGCCCCGAAGGCTACACCTTC.

The chain employs TRBV7-3 and TRBJ2-1; D is perhaps TRBD2 (6 bases). Trimming stripped 0 bases from V and 5 bases from J, with 11 bases between. This CDR3 is 15 amino acids long. Germline V gene sequence: CDR1 SGHTA, CDR2 FQGTGA. The CDR3 loop is CASSLTASGDNEQFF. For the CDR3, the DNA is TGTGCCAGCAGCTTAACTGCCTCGGGGGACAATGAGCAGTTCTTC. The entire variable domain, with the rest obtained from reference TRBV7-3 and TRBJ2-1, is as follows: GAGVSQTPSNKVTEKGKYVELRCDPISGHTALYWYRQSLGQGPEFLIYFQGTGAADDSGLPNDRFFAVRPEGSVSTLKIQRTERGDSAVYLCASSLTASGDNEQFFGPGTRLTVL.

The chain couples TRBV18 to TRBJ2-7, with no clear D. Trimming removed 0 bases from V and 4 bases from J, with 10 bases in between. CDR1 is KGHSH, CDR2 LQKENI, per germline. The CDR3 totals 14 residues. CDR3 DNA sequence: TGTGCCAGCTCACCACCGTTCGGAGATTACGAGCAGTACTTC. Its translation: CASSPPFGDYEQYF.

This chain links TRBV14 with TRBJ1-1; D perhaps matches TRBD1 (6 bases). CDR1 and CDR2 (germline): SGHDN, FVKESK. The ends were cut back, 3 bases at V and 0 bases at J, with 14 bases in the middle. The CDR3 runs to 16 residues. CDR3 sequence (DNA): TGTGCCAGCAGCCACGGCGGGGACACGATGAACACTGAAGCTTTCTTT. Residues: CASSHGGDTMNTEAFF.

This chain links TRBV10-3 with TRBJ2-5, with 10 bases identical to TRBD1. Matching the DNA end better, TRBJ2-7 makes the J call doubtful. CDR3 size: 14 residues. Germline loops: CDR1 ENHRY, CDR2 SYGVKD. CDR3 nucleotide sequence: TGTGCCATCAGGGACAGGGGGGTCAGGGACGAGCAGTACTTC. Its protein is CAIRDRGVRDEQYF.

This chain uses TRBV4-3 with TRBJ2-1; possibly TRBD1 for D (5 bases). The CDR3 spans 15 residues. The V end lost 0 bases, the J end lost 6 bases, and 12 bases lay between the germline ends. CDR1 is LGHNA and CDR2 is YSLEER in the germline V gene. The CDR3 spells CASSQEGQATNEQFF. The CDR3 bases are TGCGCCAGCAGCCAAGAGGGGCAAGCCACCAATGAGCAGTTCTTC.

The chain carries TRBV6-5 and TRBJ1-2; D is perhaps TRBD1 (5 bases). The ends were cut back, 4 bases at V and 4 bases at J, with 10 bases in the middle. The V gene's germline CDR1 is MNHEY and CDR2 SVGAGI. The CDR3 runs to 13 residues. Written as DNA, the CDR3 is TGTGCCAGCAGTTCCACAGGTGCCTATGGCTACACCTTC. Translating gives CASSSTGAYGYTF.

The V gene is TRBV19, the J gene TRBJ1-1; TRBD1 agrees at 7 bases. V shed 5 bases and J 4 bases; nucleotides not matched to a gene: 10. The CDR3 is made up of 15 amino acids. Germline CDR1 is LNHDA and CDR2 is SQIVND (reference sequence). CDR3 protein: CASSLQGRGGTEAFF. The CDR3 nucleotides are TGTGCCAGTAGTCTACAGGGGAGGGGCGGCACTGAAGCTTTCTTT.

This sequence joins TRBV7-9 and TRBJ2-7; 11 bases are shared with TRBD2. Germline V gene sequence: CDR1 SEHNR, CDR2 FQNEAQ (reference sequence). The V gene end was trimmed by 4 bases and the J gene end by 3 bases; junction bases not matched to a gene: 8. The CDR3 loop spans 16 amino acids. In DNA form, the CDR3 reads TGTGCCAGCAGCTCTTTTACTAGCGGGAGTTTCTACGAGCAGTACTTC. This codes for CASSSFTSGSFYEQYF.

The J gene is TRBJ2-1, the V gene TRBV6-5, with TRBD2 as a possible D gene (6 bases). This CDR3 contains 15 residues. The germline V and J ends were trimmed by 6 bases and 2 bases, with 14 bases remaining between them. Germline V gene sequence: CDR1 MNHEY, CDR2 SVGAGI. DNA of the CDR3: TGTGCCAGCAGCACGGAGGGGTTTACCTACAATGAGCAGTTCTTC. It translates to CASSTEGFTYNEQFF.

V usage is TRBV7-8 and J usage is TRBJ2-7, with D maybe TRBD2 (6 bases). V gave up 4 bases and J gave up 1 base, with 17 bases separating them. Germline CDR1 and CDR2: SGHVS and FQNEAQ. The CDR3 is 16 amino acids. CDR3 region: CASSYGPGVWSYEQYF. CDR3 sequence (DNA): TGTGCCAGCAGCTACGGCCCGGGAGTGTGGTCCTACGAGCAGTACTTC. The whole variable domain, filled in from reference TRBV7-8 and TRBJ2-7, reads GAGVSQSPRYKVAKRGQDVALRCDPISGHVSLFWYQQALGQGPEFLTYFQNEAQLDKSGLPSDRFFAERPEGSVSTLKIQRTQQEDSAVYLCASSYGPGVWSYEQYFGPGTRLTVT.